This T cell receptor (beta chain) was identified in a study of T cells in Graves' hyperthyroidism and ophthalmopathy. Study summary: Peripheral blood was taken when the disease was first diagnosed, before any treatment began.

A remark on this clonotype: Antigen unknown.

General observations from the study: From stable hyperthyroidism, ophthalmopathy was separated by a 13 V-J model. The majority of expanded thyroid clonotypes above 0.001 also appeared in blood.

V was clipped by 2 bases and J by 1 base, with 6 bases between them. The CDR3 is 15 residues long. Germline CDR1 is KGHSH and CDR2 is LQKENI. RNA transcripts served as the template for amplifying TCR beta CDR3 regions. During a first-round RT-PCR of the TCR CDR3, the HTBI primer set was used. TCRdb redid the calling of the multiplex PCR reads with MiXCR, one entry per CDR3 protein. This table has around 200,000 distinct CDR3 sequences, about 15% appearing once. The chain recombines TRBV18 with TRBJ2-6; D is uncertain. Sequences were obtained from blood. The receptor's source is a woman between 50 and 59 years old with Graves' hyperthyroidism. The CDR3 DNA follows: TGTGCCAGCTCACCAAGCCAATCTGGGGCCAACGTCCTGACTTTC. Translated: CASSPSQSGANVLTF.